The 9 T cell receptor beta chains in this list originate from one sample, sequenced in a study of blood T cell repertoires in COVID-19. TCRdb's copy holds only in-frame clones and misses some; the assay was immunoSEQ multiplex PCR. The sample lists fewer than 150,000 clones, under 85% occurring once. Sequencing input: PBMCs or T cells enriched from blood (not recorded which). Receptors originate from a young woman who had been exposed to COVID-19.

The genes are TRBV6-5 and TRBJ1-2; 9 bases align to TRBD1. The CDR3 consists of 16 residues. From germline, CDR1 is MNHEY and CDR2 SVGAGI. J lost 7 bases, V lost 2 bases, and 11 bases had no gene match. The CDR3 sequence is CASSYRAPGQGGGYTF. The CDR3 DNA reads TGTGCCAGCAGTTACAGGGCGCCGGGACAGGGCGGTGGCTACACCTTC.

The chain recombines TRBV6-6 with TRBJ1-2; TRBD1 matches at 9 bases. The CDR3 spans 13 residues. V dropped 6 bases and J dropped 8; count of bases not matched to a gene: 7. The germline V gene encodes CDR1 MNHNY and CDR2 SVGAGI (reference sequence). The DNA for the CDR3 is TGTGCCAGCAGAAACAGGGGGCAGTGGGGCTACACCTTC. Translation: CASRNRGQWGYTF.

The gene calls are TRBV6-5 and TRBJ2-1; 9 nucleotides agree with TRBD2. The CDR3 covers 15 residues. The germline V gene has CDR1 MNHEY and CDR2 SVGAGI. After removal of 4 bases from V and 6 bases from J, the junction contained 7 bases not matched to a gene. The CDR3 loop is CASSWAGGLPNEQFF. Written as DNA, the CDR3 is TGTGCCAGCAGTTGGGCGGGAGGGCTTCCCAATGAGCAGTTCTTC.

The rearrangement joins TRBV28 to TRBJ2-7, with D hard to call. V was cut by 2 bases and J by 2 bases, with 10 bases left in between. This CDR3 spans 14 amino acids. Looked up from germline, CDR1 is MDHEN and CDR2 is SYDVKM. The CDR3 sequence: CASSLRGAAYEQYF. The CDR3 DNA reads TGTGCCAGCAGTTTAAGAGGAGCCGCCTACGAGCAGTACTTC.

Only one count was recorded for this clone. The CDR3 region has the DNA TGCGCCAGCAGCCAAGCGTCCGAATACAGGCCCCAGCATTTT. Translation gives CASSQASEYRPQHF. The V gene is TRBV4-3, the J gene TRBJ1-5; D remains unclear. Per germline, CDR1 LGHNA and CDR2 YSLEER. Trimming took off 1 base at V and 9 bases at J, with 13 bases between the two ends. This CDR3 is built from 14 residues.

CDR3 sequence: CASRRSGGTSTDTQYF. The CDR3, as DNA: TGTGCCAGCAGACGCTCGGGCGGGACTAGCACAGATACGCAGTATTTT. The V and J genes are TRBV6-4 and TRBJ2-3; a weak D match, TRBD2 (6 bases). Germline CDR1 MRHNA, CDR2 SNTAGT. The CDR3 spans 16 residues. V dropped 6 bases and J dropped 0 bases, with 16 bases sitting between them.

The chain recombines TRBV29-1 with TRBJ1-1, with a possible D match to TRBD1 (5 bases). Germline V CDR1 and CDR2: SQVTM, ANQGSEA. V was shortened by 4 bases and J by 1 base, with 13 bases between the two germline ends. CDR3 length: 14 residues. This chain's CDR3 is CSVVHPGKNTEAFF. For the CDR3, the DNA is TGCAGCGTTGTTCATCCAGGGAAGAACACTGAAGCTTTCTTT.

This chain joins TRBV12-3 or TRBV12-4 and TRBJ1-6, with D perhaps TRBD1 (6 bases). Deletions cut 7 bases from V and 9 bases from J, with 13 bases between. The CDR3 covers 13 residues. CDR3 sequence: CASTRQEASPLHF. The DNA of the CDR3 is TGTGCCAGCACAAGACAGGAAGCTTCACCCCTCCACTTT.

The J gene is TRBJ2-1, the V gene TRBV7-9; TRBD2 matches 9 bases. The CDR3 runs to 16 residues. Unmatched junction bases numbered 9, after V lost 1 base and J lost 8 bases. Looked up from germline, CDR1 is SEHNR and CDR2 is FQNEAQ (reference sequence). DNA of the CDR3: TGTGCCAGCAGCTTAGGTCTAGCGGGGCGGTGGGATGAGCAGTTCTTC. Translation gives CASSLGLAGRWDEQFF.